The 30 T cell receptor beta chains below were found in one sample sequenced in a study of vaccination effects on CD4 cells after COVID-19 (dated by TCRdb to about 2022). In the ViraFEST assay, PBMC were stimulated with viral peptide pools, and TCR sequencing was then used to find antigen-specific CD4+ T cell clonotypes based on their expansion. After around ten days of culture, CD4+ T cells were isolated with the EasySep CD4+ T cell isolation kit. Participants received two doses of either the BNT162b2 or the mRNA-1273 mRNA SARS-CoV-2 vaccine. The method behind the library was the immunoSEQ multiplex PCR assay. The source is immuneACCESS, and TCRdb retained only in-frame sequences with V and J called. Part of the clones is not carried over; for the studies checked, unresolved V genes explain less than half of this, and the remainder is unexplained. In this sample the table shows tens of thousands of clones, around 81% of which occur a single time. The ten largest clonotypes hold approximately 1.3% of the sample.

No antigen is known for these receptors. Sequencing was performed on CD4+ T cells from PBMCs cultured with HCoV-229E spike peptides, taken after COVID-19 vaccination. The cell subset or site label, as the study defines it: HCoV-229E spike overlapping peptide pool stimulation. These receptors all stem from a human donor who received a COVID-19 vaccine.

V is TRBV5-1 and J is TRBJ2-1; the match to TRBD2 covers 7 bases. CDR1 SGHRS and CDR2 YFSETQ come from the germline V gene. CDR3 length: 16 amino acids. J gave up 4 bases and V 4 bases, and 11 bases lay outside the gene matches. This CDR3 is CASSAGFGGGYNEQFF. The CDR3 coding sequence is TGCGCCAGCAGCGCAGGGTTTGGCGGGGGTTACAATGAGCAGTTCTTC.

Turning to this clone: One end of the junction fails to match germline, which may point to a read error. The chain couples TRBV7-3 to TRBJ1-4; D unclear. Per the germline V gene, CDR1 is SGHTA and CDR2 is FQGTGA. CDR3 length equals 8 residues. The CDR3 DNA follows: TGTGCCAGCAGCTTAGGGCTTTTT. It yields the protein CASSLGLF.

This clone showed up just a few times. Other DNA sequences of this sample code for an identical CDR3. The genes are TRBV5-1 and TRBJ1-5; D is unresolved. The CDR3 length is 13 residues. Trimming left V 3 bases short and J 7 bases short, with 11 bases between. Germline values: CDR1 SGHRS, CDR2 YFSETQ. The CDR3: CASSWTGDQPQHF. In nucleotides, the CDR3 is TGCGCCAGCAGCTGGACGGGTGACCAGCCCCAGCATTTT.

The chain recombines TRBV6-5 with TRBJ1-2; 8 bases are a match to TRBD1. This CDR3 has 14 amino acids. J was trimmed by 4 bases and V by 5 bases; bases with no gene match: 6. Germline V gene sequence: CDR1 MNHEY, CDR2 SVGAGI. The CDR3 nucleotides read TGTGCCAGCAGTCTCACAGGGGGAAGCTATGGCTACACCTTC. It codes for CASSLTGGSYGYTF.

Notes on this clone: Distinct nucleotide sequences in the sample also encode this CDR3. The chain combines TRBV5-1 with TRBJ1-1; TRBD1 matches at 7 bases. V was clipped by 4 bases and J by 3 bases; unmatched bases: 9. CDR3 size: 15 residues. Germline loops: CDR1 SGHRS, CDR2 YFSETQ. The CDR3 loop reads CASSREGQPDTEAFF. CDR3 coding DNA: TGCGCCAGCAGCCGAGAGGGACAGCCGGACACTGAAGCTTTCTTT.

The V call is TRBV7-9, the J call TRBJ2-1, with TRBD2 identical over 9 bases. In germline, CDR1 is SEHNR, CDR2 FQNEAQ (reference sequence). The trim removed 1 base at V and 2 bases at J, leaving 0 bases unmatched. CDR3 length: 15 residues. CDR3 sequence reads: CASSLGGGAYNEQFF. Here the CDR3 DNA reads TGTGCCAGCAGCTTAGGCGGGGGGGCCTACAATGAGCAGTTCTTC.

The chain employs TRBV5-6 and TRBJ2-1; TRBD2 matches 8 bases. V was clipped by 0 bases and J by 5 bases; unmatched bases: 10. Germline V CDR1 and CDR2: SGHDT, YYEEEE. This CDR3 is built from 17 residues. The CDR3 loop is CASSLAVLADHNNEQFF. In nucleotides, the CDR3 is TGTGCCAGCAGCTTGGCCGTACTAGCGGATCATAACAATGAGCAGTTCTTC.

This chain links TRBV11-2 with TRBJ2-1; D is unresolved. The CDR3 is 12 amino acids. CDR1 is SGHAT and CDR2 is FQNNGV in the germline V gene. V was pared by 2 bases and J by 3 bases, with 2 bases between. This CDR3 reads CASSLLYNEQFF. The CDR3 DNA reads TGTGCCAGCAGCTTACTCTACAATGAGCAGTTCTTC.

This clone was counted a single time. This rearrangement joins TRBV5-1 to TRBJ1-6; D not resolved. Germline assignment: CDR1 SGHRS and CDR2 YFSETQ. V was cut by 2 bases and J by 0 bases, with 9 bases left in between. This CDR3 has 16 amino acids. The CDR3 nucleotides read TGCGCCAGCAGCTTCCATTCGAGCTCCTATAATTCACCCCTCCACTTT. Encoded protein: CASSFHSSSYNSPLHF. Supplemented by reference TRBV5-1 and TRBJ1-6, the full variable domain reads KAGVTQTPRYLIKTRGQQVTLSCSPISGHRSVSWYQQTPGQGLQFLFEYFSETQRNKGNFPGRFSGRQFSNSRSEMNVSTLELGDSALYLCASSFHSSSYNSPLHFGNGTRLTVT.

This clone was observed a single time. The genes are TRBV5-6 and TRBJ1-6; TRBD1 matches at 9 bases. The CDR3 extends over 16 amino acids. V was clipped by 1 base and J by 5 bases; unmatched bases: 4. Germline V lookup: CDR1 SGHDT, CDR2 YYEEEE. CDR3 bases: TGTGCCAGCAGCTTGATGGGACAGGGACATAATTCACCCCTCCACTTT. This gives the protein CASSLMGQGHNSPLHF.

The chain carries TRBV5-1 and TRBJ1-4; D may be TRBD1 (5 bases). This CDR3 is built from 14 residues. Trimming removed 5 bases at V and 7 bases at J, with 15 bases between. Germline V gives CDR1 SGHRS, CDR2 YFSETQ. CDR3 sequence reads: CASRAGTESEKLFF. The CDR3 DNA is TGCGCCAGCAGGGCTGGGACCGAGTCTGAAAAACTGTTTTTT.

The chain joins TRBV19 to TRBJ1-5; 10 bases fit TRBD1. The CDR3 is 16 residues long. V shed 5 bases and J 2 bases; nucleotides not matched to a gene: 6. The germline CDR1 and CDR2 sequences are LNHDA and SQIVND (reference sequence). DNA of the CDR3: TGTGCCAGTAGTGTAGGACAGGGGGGTGGCAATCAGCCCCAGCATTTT. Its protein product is CASSVGQGGGNQPQHF. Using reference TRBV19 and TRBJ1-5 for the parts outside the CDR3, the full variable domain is DGGITQSPKYLFRKEGQNVTLSCEQNLNHDAMYWYRQDPGQGLRLIYYSQIVNDFQKGDIAEGYSVSREKKESFPLTVTSAQKNPTAFYLCASSVGQGGGNQPQHFGDGTRLSIL.

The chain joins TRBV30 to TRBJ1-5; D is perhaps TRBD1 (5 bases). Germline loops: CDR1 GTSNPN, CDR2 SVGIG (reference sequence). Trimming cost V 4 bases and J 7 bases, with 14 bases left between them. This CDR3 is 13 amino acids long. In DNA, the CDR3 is TGTGCCTGGATGCAGGGAACGGGGCAGCCCCAGCATTTT. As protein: CAWMQGTGQPQHF.

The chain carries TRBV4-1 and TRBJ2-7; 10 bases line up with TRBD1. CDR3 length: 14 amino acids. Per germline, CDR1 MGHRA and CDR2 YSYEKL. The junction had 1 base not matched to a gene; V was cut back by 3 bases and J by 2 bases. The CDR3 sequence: CASSQDRGTYEQYV. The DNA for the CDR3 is TGCGCCAGCAGCCAGGACAGGGGGACCTACGAGCAGTACGTC.

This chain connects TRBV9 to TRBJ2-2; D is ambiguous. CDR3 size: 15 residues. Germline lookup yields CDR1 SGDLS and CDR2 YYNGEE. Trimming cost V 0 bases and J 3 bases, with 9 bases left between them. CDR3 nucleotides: TGTGCCAGCAGCGTAGAGATCGCAGACACCGGGGAGCTGTTTTTT. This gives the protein CASSVEIADTGELFF.

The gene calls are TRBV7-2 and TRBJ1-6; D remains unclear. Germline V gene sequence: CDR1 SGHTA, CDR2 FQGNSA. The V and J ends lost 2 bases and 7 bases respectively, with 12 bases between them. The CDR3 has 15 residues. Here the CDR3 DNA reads TGTGCCAGCAGCTTAAGCGCCCCCGGGAATTCACCCCTCCACTTT. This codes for CASSLSAPGNSPLHF.

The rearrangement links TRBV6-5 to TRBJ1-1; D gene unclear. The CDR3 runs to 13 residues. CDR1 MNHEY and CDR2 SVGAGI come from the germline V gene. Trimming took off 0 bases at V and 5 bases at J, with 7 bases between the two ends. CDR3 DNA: TGTGCCAGCAGTTACTCGGCGTGGACTGAAGCTTTCTTT. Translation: CASSYSAWTEAFF.

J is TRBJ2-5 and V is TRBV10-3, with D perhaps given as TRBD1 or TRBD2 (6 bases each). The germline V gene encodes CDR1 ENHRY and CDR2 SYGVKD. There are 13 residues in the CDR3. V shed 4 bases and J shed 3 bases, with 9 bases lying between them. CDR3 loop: CAISGGGKETQYF. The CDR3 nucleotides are TGTGCCATCAGTGGAGGGGGGAAAGAGACCCAGTACTTC.

CDR3 protein: CASSLPGQGASETQYF. The CDR3 region has the DNA TGTGCCAGCAGCCTCCCGGGACAGGGGGCATCAGAGACCCAGTACTTC. The chain is built from TRBV3-1 (or the pseudogene TRBV3-2) and TRBJ2-5, with TRBD1 matching over 12 bases. From germline, CDR1 is LGHDT and CDR2 YNNKEL (reference sequence). The V segment lost 4 bases and the J segment 4 bases; nucleotides outside the gene matches: 7. The CDR3 length is 16 residues.

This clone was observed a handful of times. CDR3 in amino acids: CASSIGVNSNQPQHF. The CDR3 region has the DNA TGTGCCAGTAGTATAGGAGTGAATAGCAATCAGCCCCAGCATTTT. This chain uses TRBV19 with TRBJ1-5; D is unresolved. Germline CDR1 and CDR2: LNHDA and SQIVND (reference sequence). V lost 1 base to trimming and J lost 0 bases, with 7 bases between them. The CDR3 is made up of 15 amino acids.

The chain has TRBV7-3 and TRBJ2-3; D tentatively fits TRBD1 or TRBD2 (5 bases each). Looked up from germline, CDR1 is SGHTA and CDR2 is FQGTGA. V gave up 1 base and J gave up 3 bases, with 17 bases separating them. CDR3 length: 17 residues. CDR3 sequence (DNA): TGTGCCAGCAGCTTAAGGGCCGGGGCCACGGGGACAGATACGCAGTATTTT. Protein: CASSLRAGATGTDTQYF.

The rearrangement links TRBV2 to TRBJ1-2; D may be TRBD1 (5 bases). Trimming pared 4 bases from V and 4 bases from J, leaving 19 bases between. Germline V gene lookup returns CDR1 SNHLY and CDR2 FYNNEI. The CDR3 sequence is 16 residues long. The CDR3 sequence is CASSVMGPIGSYGYTF. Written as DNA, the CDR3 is TGTGCCAGCAGTGTAATGGGGCCCATCGGGTCCTATGGCTACACCTTC.

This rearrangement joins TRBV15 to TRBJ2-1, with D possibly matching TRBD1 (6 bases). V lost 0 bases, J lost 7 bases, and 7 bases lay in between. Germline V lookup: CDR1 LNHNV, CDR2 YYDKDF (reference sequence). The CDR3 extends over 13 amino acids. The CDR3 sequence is CATSREGQNEQFF. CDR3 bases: TGTGCCACCAGCAGAGAAGGACAGAATGAGCAGTTCTTC.

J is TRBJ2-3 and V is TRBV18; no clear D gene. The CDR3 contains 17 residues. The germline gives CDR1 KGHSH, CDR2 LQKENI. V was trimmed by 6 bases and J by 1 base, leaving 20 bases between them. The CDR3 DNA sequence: TGTGCCAGCTCCGAATCCGCCCCCACGTCAGGCACAGATACGCAGTATTTT. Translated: CASSESAPTSGTDTQYF.

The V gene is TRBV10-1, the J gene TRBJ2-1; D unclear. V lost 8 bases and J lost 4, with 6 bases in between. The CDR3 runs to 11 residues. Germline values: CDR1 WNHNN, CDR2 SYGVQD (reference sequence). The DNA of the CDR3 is TGCGCCAGCGGAGTTTACAATGAGCAGTTCTTC. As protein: CASGVYNEQFF.

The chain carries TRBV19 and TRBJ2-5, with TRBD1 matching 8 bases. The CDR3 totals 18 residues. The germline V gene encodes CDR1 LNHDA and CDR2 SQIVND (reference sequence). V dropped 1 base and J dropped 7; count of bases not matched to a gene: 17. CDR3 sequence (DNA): TGTGCCAGTAGTATAGGGGGCAGGGGGCTTCTACCGCTGGGGACCCAGTACTTC. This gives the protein CASSIGGRGLLPLGTQYF.

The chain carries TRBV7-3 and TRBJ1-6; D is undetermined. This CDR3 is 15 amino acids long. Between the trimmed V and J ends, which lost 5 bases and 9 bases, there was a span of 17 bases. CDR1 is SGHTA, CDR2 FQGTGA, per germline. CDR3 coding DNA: TGTGCCAGCAGCGCCTACGGTGGGAAGGCTTCACCCCTCCACTTT. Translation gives CASSAYGGKASPLHF.

CDR3 loop: CASSRTDNEQFF. In DNA, the CDR3 is TGTGCCAGCAGCAGGACGGACAATGAGCAGTTCTTC. The rearrangement links TRBV3-1 (or the pseudogene TRBV3-2) to TRBJ2-1; D unclear. This CDR3 region has 12 residues. The germline V gene has CDR1 LGHDT and CDR2 YNNKEL (reference sequence). Trimming shortened V by 5 bases and J by 5 bases, and 7 bases separated the two germline ends.

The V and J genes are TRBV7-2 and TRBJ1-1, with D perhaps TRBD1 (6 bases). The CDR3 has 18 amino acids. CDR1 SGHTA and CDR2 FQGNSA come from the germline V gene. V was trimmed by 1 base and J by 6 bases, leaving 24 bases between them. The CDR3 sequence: CASSLEPMRLGGAAEAFF. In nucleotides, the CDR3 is TGTGCCAGCAGCTTAGAACCGATGAGGTTGGGGGGCGCCGCTGAAGCTTTCTTT.

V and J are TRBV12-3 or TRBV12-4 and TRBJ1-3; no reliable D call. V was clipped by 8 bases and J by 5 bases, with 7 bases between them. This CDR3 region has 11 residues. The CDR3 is CASFSRNTIYF. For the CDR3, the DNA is TGTGCCAGCTTCTCCAGAAACACCATATATTTT.